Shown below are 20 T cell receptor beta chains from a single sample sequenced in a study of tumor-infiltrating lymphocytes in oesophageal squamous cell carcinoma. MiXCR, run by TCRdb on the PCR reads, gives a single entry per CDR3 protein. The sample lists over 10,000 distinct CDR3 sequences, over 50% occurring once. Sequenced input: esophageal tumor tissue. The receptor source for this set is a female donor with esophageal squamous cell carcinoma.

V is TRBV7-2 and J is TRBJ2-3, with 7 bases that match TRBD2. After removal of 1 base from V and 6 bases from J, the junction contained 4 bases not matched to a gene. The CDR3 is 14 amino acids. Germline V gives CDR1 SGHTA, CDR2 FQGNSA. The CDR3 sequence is CASSLVRGGDTQYF. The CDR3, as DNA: TGTGCCAGCAGCTTAGTTCGGGGAGGGGATACGCAGTATTTT.

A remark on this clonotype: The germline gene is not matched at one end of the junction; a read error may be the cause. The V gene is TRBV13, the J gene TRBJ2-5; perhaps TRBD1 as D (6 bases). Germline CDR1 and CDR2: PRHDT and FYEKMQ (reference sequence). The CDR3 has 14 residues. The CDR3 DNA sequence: TGCGCCAGCAGCACCGACAGGAGCACAGATACGCAGTACTTC. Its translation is CASSTDRSTDTQYF.

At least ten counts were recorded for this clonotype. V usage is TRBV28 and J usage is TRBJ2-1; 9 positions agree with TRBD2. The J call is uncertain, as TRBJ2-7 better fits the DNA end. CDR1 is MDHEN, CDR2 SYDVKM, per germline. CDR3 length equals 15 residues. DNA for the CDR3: TGTGCCAGCAGTTCCGCCGGGACTAGCTACAATGAGCAGTACTTC. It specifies CASSSAGTSYNEQYF.

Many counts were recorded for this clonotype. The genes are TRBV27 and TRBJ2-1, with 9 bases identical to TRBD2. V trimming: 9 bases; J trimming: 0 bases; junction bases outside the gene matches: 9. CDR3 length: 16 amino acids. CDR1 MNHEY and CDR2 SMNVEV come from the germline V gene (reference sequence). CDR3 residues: CASSSGSVPSYNEQFF. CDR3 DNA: TGTGCCAGTAGTAGCGGGAGCGTACCCTCCTACAATGAGCAGTTCTTC.

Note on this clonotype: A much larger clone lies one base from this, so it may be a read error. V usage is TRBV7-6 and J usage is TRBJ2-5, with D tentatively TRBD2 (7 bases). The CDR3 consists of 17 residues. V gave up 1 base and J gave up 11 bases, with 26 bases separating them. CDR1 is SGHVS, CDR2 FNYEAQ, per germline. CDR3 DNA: TGTGCCAGCAGCTTAGGGGGCGGGGGACACTCCTACAATGAGCAGTACTTC. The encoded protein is CASSLGGGGHSYNEQYF.

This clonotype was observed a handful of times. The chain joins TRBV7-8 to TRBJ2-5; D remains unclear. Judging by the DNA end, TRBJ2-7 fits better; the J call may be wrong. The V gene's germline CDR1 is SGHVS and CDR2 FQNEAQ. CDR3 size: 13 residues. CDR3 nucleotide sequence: TGTGCCAGCAGCTTTGGATTAGCCTACGAGCAGTACTTC. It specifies CASSFGLAYEQYF.

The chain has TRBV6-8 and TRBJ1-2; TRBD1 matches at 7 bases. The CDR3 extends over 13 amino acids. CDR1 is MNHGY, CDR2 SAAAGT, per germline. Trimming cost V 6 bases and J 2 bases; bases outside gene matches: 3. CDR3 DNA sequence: TGTGCCAGCAGGACAGGGCAGAACTATGGCTACACCTTC. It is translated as CASRTGQNYGYTF.

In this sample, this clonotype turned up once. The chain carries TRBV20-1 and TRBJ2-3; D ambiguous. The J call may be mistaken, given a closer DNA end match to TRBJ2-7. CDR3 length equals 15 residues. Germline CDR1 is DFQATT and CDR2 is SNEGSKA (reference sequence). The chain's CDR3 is CSARVSVGTYNEQYF. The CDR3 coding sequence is TGCAGTGCTAGAGTCTCCGTGGGAACCTACAATGAGCAGTACTTC.

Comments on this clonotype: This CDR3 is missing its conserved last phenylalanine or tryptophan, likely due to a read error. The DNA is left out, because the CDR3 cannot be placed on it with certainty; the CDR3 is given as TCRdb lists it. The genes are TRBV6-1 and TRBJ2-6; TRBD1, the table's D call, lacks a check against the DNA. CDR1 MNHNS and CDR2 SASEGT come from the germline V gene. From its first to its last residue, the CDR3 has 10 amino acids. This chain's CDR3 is CASSKFRQGA.

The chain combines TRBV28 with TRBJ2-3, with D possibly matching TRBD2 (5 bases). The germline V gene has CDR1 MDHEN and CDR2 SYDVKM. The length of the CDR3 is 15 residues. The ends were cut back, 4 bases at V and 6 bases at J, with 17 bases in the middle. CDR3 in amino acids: CASSSAGSLGDTQYF. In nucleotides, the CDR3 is TGTGCCAGCAGTTCGGCGGGTTCGCTCGGGGATACGCAGTATTTT.

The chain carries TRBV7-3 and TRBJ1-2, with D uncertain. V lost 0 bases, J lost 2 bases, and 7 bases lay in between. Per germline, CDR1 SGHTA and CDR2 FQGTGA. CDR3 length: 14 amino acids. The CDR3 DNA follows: TGTGCCAGCAGCTTAACCCCAGGAAACTATGGCTACACCTTC. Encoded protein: CASSLTPGNYGYTF.

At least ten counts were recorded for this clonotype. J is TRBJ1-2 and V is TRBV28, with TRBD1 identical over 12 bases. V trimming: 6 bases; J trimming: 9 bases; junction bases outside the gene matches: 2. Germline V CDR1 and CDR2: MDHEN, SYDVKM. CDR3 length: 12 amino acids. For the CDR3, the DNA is TGTGCCAGCAGGGGACAGGGGGCAAGCTACACCTTC. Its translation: CASRGQGASYTF.

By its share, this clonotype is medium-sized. CDR3 sequence reads: CASSLGGEGGSYNEQFF. The CDR3 region has the DNA TGTGCCAGCAGTTTGGGGGGGGAGGGGGGCTCCTACAATGAGCAGTTCTTC. The V call is TRBV28, the J call TRBJ2-1; possibly TRBD2 for D (7 bases). The germline V gene encodes CDR1 MDHEN and CDR2 SYDVKM. V was clipped by 3 bases and J by 0 bases, with 15 bases between them. CDR3 length: 17 residues.

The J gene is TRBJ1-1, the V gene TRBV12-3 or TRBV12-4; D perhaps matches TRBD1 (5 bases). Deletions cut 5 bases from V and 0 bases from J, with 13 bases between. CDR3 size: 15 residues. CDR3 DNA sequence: TGTGCCAGCAGTAACCAACAGGTGATGAACACTGAAGCTTTCTTT. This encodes CASSNQQVMNTEAFF.

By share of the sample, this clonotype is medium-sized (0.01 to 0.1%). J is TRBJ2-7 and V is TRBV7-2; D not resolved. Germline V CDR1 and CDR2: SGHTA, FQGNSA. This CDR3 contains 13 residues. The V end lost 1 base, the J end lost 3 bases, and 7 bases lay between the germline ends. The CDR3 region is CASSLVWVYEQYF. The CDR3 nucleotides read TGTGCCAGCAGCTTAGTATGGGTCTACGAGCAGTACTTC.

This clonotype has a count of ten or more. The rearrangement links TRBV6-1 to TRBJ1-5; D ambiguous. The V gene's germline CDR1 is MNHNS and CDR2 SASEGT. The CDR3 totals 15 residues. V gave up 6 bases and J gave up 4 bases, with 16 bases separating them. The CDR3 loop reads CASSSPRRPNQPQHF. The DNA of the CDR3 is TGTGCCAGCAGCTCCCCACGTAGGCCTAATCAGCCCCAGCATTTT.

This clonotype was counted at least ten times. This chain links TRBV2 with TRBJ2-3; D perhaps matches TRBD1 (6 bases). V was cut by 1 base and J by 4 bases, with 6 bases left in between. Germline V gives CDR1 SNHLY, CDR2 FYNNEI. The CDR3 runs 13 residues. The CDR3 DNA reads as TGTGCCAGCAGTGAAGAGGGGGCAGATACGCAGTATTTT. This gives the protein CASSEEGADTQYF.

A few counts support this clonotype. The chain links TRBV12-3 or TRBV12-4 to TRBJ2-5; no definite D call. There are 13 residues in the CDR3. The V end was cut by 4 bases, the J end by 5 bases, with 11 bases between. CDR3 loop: CASSSSAGETQYF. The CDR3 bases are TGTGCCAGCAGTTCCTCCGCTGGGGAGACCCAGTACTTC.

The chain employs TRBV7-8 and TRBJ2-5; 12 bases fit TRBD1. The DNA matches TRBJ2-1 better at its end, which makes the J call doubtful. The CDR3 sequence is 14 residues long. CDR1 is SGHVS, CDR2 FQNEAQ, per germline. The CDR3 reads CASSLGQGAYEQFF. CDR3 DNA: TGTGCCAGCAGCTTGGGACAGGGGGCTTACGAGCAGTTCTTC.

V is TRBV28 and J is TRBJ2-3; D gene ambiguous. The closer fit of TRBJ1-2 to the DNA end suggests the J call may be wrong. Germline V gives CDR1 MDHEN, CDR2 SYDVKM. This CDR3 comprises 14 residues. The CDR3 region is CASSFSRADYGYTF. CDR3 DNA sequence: TGTGCCAGCAGTTTTAGTAGGGCAGACTATGGCTACACCTTC.